Below, one T cell receptor beta chain is given with its context. The target antigen is unknown. The data stem from a study of CD8 T cells in ankylosing spondylitis. Study results and limitations: Past research had described some motif variants in reactive arthritis synovial fluid and blood. Disease-linked clones were CD8+ and relatively rare in peripheral blood. For ankylosing spondylitis blood, a TCR beta motif of 7 to 9 highly homologous variants appeared characteristic. It was reported that disease-linked clones were significantly enriched in matched ankylosing spondylitis synovial fluid.

Germline values: CDR1 LNHDA, CDR2 SQIVND (reference sequence). Between the trimmed V and J ends, which lost 3 bases and 1 base, there was a span of 6 bases. The length of the CDR3 is 14 residues. For TCR beta, libraries came from quantitative 5'-RACE with molecular barcodes. TCRdb re-called the 5' RACE reads with MiXCR, one entry per CDR3 protein. The table includes about 540,000 distinct CDR3 sequences, more than 9.5% detected once. The specimen sequenced was blood, either unsorted or a sorted T cell fraction (not recorded which). The TCR was taken from a male donor with ankylosing spondylitis. V usage is TRBV19 and J usage is TRBJ2-2; D remains unclear. The CDR3 bases are TGTGCCAGTAGTATTTGGCAGAACACCGGGGAGCTGTTTTTT. Translated, it gives CASSIWQNTGELFF.